This T cell receptor beta chain was identified in a study of OX40 agonist ivuxolimab in advanced cancers. CDR1 and CDR2 from the germline V gene are SQVTM and ANQGSEA. The length of the CDR3 is 13 residues. V lost 6 bases, J lost 3 bases, and 5 bases stayed unmatched. The repertoire was sequenced with immunoSEQ multiplex PCR; TCRdb's copy has only in-frame clones and lacks some. The sample lists tens of thousands of clones, roughly 90% occurring once. The V gene is TRBV29-1, the J gene TRBJ1-3, with 7 nucleotides matching TRBD1. The clonotype was recovered from an adult with an advanced solid tumor such as melanoma, head and neck, liver or kidney cancer. Sequencing used CD4+ or CD8+ T cells sorted from blood, obtained in a trial of the OX40 agonist ivuxolimab. CDR3 sequence (DNA): TGCAGCGTCGACAGGGTAAATGGAAACACCATATATTTT. Its protein is CSVDRVNGNTIYF. Using reference TRBV29-1 and TRBJ1-3 for the parts outside the CDR3, the full variable domain is SAVISQKPSRDICQRGTSLTIQCQVDSQVTMMFWYRQQPGQSLTLIATANQGSEATYESGFVIDKFPISRPNLTFSTLTVSNMSPEDSSIYLCSVDRVNGNTIYFGEGSWLTVV.